Following are 26 T cell receptor beta chains from one sample sequenced in a study of blood T cell repertoires in COVID-19 (TCRdb year 2020). Library preparation used the immunoSEQ multiplex PCR assay. TCRdb re-hosts the immuneACCESS table, in-frame sequences only. Its copies lack some clones; in the studies checked, an unresolved V gene accounts for under half of them, and the cause for the rest is not known. The sample contains fewer than 75,000 clones, around three quarters of them found a single time. The ten largest clonotypes hold under 4% of the sample. The sequenced material came from peripheral blood. These receptor sequences come from a man aged 60 to 75 with acute or convalescent COVID-19.

The chain has TRBV10-2 and TRBJ2-5, with D possibly TRBD2 on 6 matching bases. The CDR3 contains 13 residues. Trimming removed 7 bases from V and 7 bases from J, with 16 bases in between. CDR1 and CDR2 (germline): WSHSY, SAAADI. CDR3 region: CASTPGTFGTQYF. The CDR3 bases are TGCGCCAGCACCCCCGGGACTTTCGGGACCCAGTACTTC.

The chain couples TRBV6-5 to TRBJ1-5; 7 nucleotides line up with TRBD1. The CDR3 extends over 14 amino acids. Germline V gene sequence: CDR1 MNHEY, CDR2 SVGAGI. The junction had 4 bases not matched to a gene; V was cut back by 3 bases and J by 5 bases. CDR3 coding DNA: TGTGCCAGCAGTTATCAACAGGGGCATCAGCCCCAGCATTTT. Protein product: CASSYQQGHQPQHF.

This chain connects TRBV28 to TRBJ1-4, with 10 bases that match TRBD1. This CDR3 is 15 amino acids long. Germline loops: CDR1 MDHEN, CDR2 SYDVKM. The ends lost 5 bases at V and 5 bases at J; junction bases unmatched: 5. The CDR3 DNA is TGTGCCAGCAGTCCACCGACAGGGGGCAATGAAAAACTGTTTTTT. This encodes CASSPPTGGNEKLFF.

The V gene is TRBV7-9, the J gene TRBJ2-2; D is undetermined. CDR3 size: 15 residues. V lost 1 base and J lost 1, with 7 bases in between. From germline, CDR1 is SEHNR and CDR2 FQNEAQ (reference sequence). CDR3: CASSLVPGNTGELFF. The CDR3 DNA sequence: TGTGCCAGCAGCTTAGTCCCGGGGAACACCGGGGAGCTGTTTTTT.

The V gene is TRBV30, the J gene TRBJ2-1, with D possibly being TRBD2 (7 bases). CDR1 is GTSNPN, CDR2 SVGIG, per germline (reference sequence). V lost 8 bases, J lost 3 bases, and 11 bases lay in between. The CDR3 sequence is 12 residues long. This CDR3 reads CAAGAIYNEQFF. The CDR3 nucleotides read TGTGCCGCGGGGGCTATCTACAATGAGCAGTTCTTC. The complete variable domain, with remaining parts taken from reference TRBV30 and TRBJ2-1, reads SQTIHQWPATLVQPVGSPLSLECTVEGTSNPNLYWYRQAAGRGLQLLFYSVGIGQISSEVPQNLSASRPQDRQFILSSKKLLLSDSGFYLCAAGAIYNEQFFGPGTRLTVL.

V is TRBV5-1 and J is TRBJ2-5, with a possible D match to TRBD2 (6 bases). Trimming shortened V by 4 bases and J by 5 bases, and 15 bases separated the two germline ends. The CDR3 loop spans 14 amino acids. Germline CDR1 reads SGHRS; CDR2 reads YFSETQ. In nucleotides, the CDR3 is TGCGCCAGCAGCGGCGGGACCCTCGGGGAGACCCAGTACTTC. Translation: CASSGGTLGETQYF.

This clone has only one observation. This chain connects TRBV7-9 to TRBJ2-5; the D gene is possibly TRBD2 (5 bases). CDR3 length equals 14 residues. Trimming removed 3 bases at V and 2 bases at J, with 10 bases between. CDR1 SEHNR and CDR2 FQNEAQ come from the germline V gene (reference sequence). DNA for the CDR3: TGTGCCAGCAGCTTGGTTTCGGGGCAAGAGACCCAGTACTTC. This encodes CASSLVSGQETQYF.

This chain connects TRBV20-1 to TRBJ1-1; D is perhaps TRBD1 (6 bases). The CDR3 contains 13 residues. Per germline, CDR1 DFQATT and CDR2 SNEGSKA (reference sequence). The V end was cut by 3 bases, the J end by 1 base, with 9 bases between. The CDR3 sequence is CSASKGGNTEAFF. CDR3 nucleotide sequence: TGCAGTGCTAGTAAAGGGGGGAACACTGAAGCTTTCTTT.

The chain is built from TRBV11-2 and TRBJ2-7; a weak D match, TRBD2 (5 bases). Germline CDR1 reads SGHAT; CDR2 reads FQNNGV. V was cut by 5 bases and J by 9 bases, with 17 bases left in between. There are 13 residues in the CDR3. The CDR3 sequence is CASSPPRTHGQYF. In DNA, the CDR3 is TGTGCCAGCAGCCCCCCCCGGACTCACGGGCAGTACTTC.

This chain links TRBV28 with TRBJ1-5, with unresolved D. This CDR3 has 15 amino acids. V shed 4 bases and J shed 3 bases, with 13 bases lying between them. From germline, CDR1 is MDHEN and CDR2 SYDVKM. CDR3: CASSSPTANNQPQHF. DNA of the CDR3: TGTGCCAGCAGTTCCCCAACAGCCAACAATCAGCCCCAGCATTTT.

The chain joins TRBV14 to TRBJ1-2; no firm D call. CDR3 length: 12 amino acids. Trimming shortened V by 5 bases and J by 4 bases, and 8 bases separated the two germline ends. Germline CDR1 SGHDN, CDR2 FVKESK. CDR3 DNA: TGTGCCAGCAGCGGAGGGATCTATGGCTACACCTTC. This sequence encodes CASSGGIYGYTF.

The chain has TRBV5-4 and TRBJ1-1, with D uncertain. The CDR3 has 14 residues. Trimming took 6 bases from V and 0 from J, leaving 12 bases between them. Germline CDR1 is SGHNT and CDR2 is YYREEE (reference sequence). CDR3 in amino acids: CASNSAGLNTEAFF. The CDR3 nucleotides read TGTGCCAGCAACTCCGCGGGCCTGAACACTGAAGCTTTCTTT. Based on the CDR3 plus reference TRBV5-4 and TRBJ1-1, the full variable domain is ETGVTQSPTHLIKTRGQQVTLRCSSQSGHNTVSWYQQALGQGPQFIFQYYREEENGRGNFPPRFSGLQFPNYSSELNVNALELDDSALYLCASNSAGLNTEAFFGQGTRLTVV.

This clone is labeled as medium-sized. V and J are TRBV2 and TRBJ2-2, with D possibly TRBD1 on 5 matching bases. The V end lost 10 bases, the J end lost 5 bases, and 11 bases lay between the germline ends. CDR3 size: 12 residues. Germline V lookup: CDR1 SNHLY, CDR2 FYNNEI. CDR3 nucleotides: TGTGCCAAATTACAGGCAACCGGGGAGCTGTTTTTT. As protein: CAKLQATGELFF.

This chain joins TRBV5-6 and TRBJ2-3; D is perhaps TRBD2 (5 bases). CDR1 is SGHDT and CDR2 is YYEEEE in the germline V gene. V dropped 0 bases and J dropped 2 bases, with 7 bases sitting between them. The CDR3 runs to 14 residues. CDR3 DNA sequence: TGTGCCAGCAGCTTGGGAGGGTTCACAGATACGCAGTATTTT. It is translated as CASSLGGFTDTQYF.

This clone was seen just once. The gene calls are TRBV10-3 and TRBJ1-4; 9 bases agree with TRBD1. CDR1 ENHRY and CDR2 SYGVKD come from the germline V gene. The V and J ends lost 11 bases and 6 bases, in that order; junction bases with no gene match: 4. The CDR3 has 12 residues. The CDR3 is CASRQGDEKLFF. For the CDR3, the DNA is TGTGCCTCCCGACAGGGGGATGAAAAACTGTTTTTT.

This clone appeared once. J is TRBJ2-7 and V is TRBV6-1; D gene uncertain. Germline assignment: CDR1 MNHNS and CDR2 SASEGT. V lost 3 bases, J lost 2 bases, and 11 bases lay in between. The CDR3 is 14 amino acids. The DNA for the CDR3 is TGTGCCAGCAGTGAGTTCAACGGAGCCTACGAGCAGTACTTC. It translates to CASSEFNGAYEQYF.

The rearrangement uses TRBV5-4 and TRBJ2-7; 10 bases match TRBD1. This CDR3 is built from 15 residues. Germline CDR1 and CDR2: SGHNT and YYREEE (reference sequence). The V gene end was trimmed by 5 bases and the J gene end by 6 bases; junction bases not matched to a gene: 11. CDR3 amino acids: CASREGQGVSSEQYF. CDR3 DNA: TGTGCCAGCAGGGAAGGACAGGGGGTTTCGAGCGAGCAGTACTTC.

The rearrangement links TRBV25-1 to TRBJ1-6; no reliable D call. The V and J ends lost 9 bases and 2 bases respectively, with 14 bases between them. Germline-derived CDR1 and CDR2 are MGHDK and SYGVNS. This CDR3 has 15 amino acids. The CDR3 spells CASREGMAYNSPLHF. CDR3 nucleotides: TGTGCCAGTAGGGAGGGAATGGCCTATAATTCACCCCTCCACTTT.

The gene calls are TRBV10-3 and TRBJ2-2; TRBD1 matches at 9 bases. Germline CDR1 reads ENHRY; CDR2 reads SYGVKD. Trimming took 4 bases from V and 3 from J; bases not matched to a gene: 3. The CDR3 is 15 amino acids. In DNA, the CDR3 is TGTGCCATCAGTGCCGGACAGGGGTACACCGGGGAGCTGTTTTTT. Residues: CAISAGQGYTGELFF.

This rearrangement joins TRBV2 to TRBJ1-3; a weak D match, TRBD1 (5 bases). Trimming took off 1 base at V and 4 bases at J, with 11 bases between the two ends. The CDR3 extends over 15 amino acids. CDR1 is SNHLY, CDR2 FYNNEI, per germline. The CDR3 DNA is TGTGCCAGCAGTGAAGGTTTCCAGGGCGGAAACACCATATATTTT. It codes for CASSEGFQGGNTIYF.

The chain is built from TRBV5-1 and TRBJ2-7, with 9 nucleotides matching TRBD1. The CDR3 runs 15 residues. Germline trimming cut 4 bases from V and 4 bases from J; bases unmatched to any gene: 9. CDR1 and CDR2 (germline): SGHRS, YFSETQ. The CDR3 loop is CASSDLTGGVYEQYF. The CDR3, as DNA: TGCGCCAGCAGCGACCTGACAGGGGGGGTATACGAGCAGTACTTC. The complete variable domain, with remaining parts taken from reference TRBV5-1 and TRBJ2-7, reads KAGVTQTPRYLIKTRGQQVTLSCSPISGHRSVSWYQQTPGQGLQFLFEYFSETQRNKGNFPGRFSGRQFSNSRSEMNVSTLELGDSALYLCASSDLTGGVYEQYFGPGTRLTVT.

V and J are TRBV4-1 and TRBJ1-5; weak D call: TRBD1 (5 bases). The CDR3 contains 14 residues. Trimming took 0 bases from V and 4 from J, leaving 7 bases between them. Germline CDR1 is MGHRA and CDR2 is YSYEKL. CDR3 in DNA: TGCGCCAGCAGCCAAGATCAGGGAAATCAGCCCCAGCATTTT. It is translated as CASSQDQGNQPQHF.

A few counts support this clone. CDR3 amino acids: CASSWEAGYGYTF. In nucleotides, the CDR3 is TGCGCCAGCAGCTGGGAGGCTGGCTATGGCTACACCTTC. The chain has TRBV5-1 and TRBJ1-2; no clear D. This CDR3 is 13 amino acids long. Germline values: CDR1 SGHRS, CDR2 YFSETQ. V dropped 3 bases and J dropped 4 bases, with 10 bases sitting between them.

CDR3 sequence: CASSPTSGSPSGANVLTF. The DNA for the CDR3 is TGCGCCAGCAGCCCGACTAGCGGTTCCCCGTCTGGGGCCAACGTCCTGACTTTC. This sequence joins TRBV5-1 and TRBJ2-6, with 9 bases aligning to TRBD2. The CDR3 covers 18 residues. Unmatched junction bases numbered 9, after V lost 4 bases and J lost 1 base. Looked up from germline, CDR1 is SGHRS and CDR2 is YFSETQ. The full variable domain, with the rest looked up from reference TRBV5-1 and TRBJ2-6, is KAGVTQTPRYLIKTRGQQVTLSCSPISGHRSVSWYQQTPGQGLQFLFEYFSETQRNKGNFPGRFSGRQFSNSRSEMNVSTLELGDSALYLCASSPTSGSPSGANVLTFGAGSRLTVL.

This clone was found once. V is TRBV5-8 and J is TRBJ1-2; no firm D call. The germline V gene encodes CDR1 SGHTS and CDR2 YDEGEE. This CDR3 has 15 amino acids. Between the trimmed V and J ends, which lost 0 bases and 1 base, there was a span of 10 bases. The CDR3 protein is CASSLEAQINYGYTF. CDR3 DNA: TGTGCCAGCAGCTTGGAGGCACAGATTAACTATGGCTACACCTTC.

The gene calls are TRBV5-8 and TRBJ2-1; perhaps TRBD2 as D (7 bases). The length of the CDR3 is 14 residues. Germline V gene lookup returns CDR1 SGHTS and CDR2 YDEGEE. The V end lost 2 bases, the J end lost 7 bases, and 13 bases lay between the germline ends. The CDR3 nucleotides read TGTGCCAGCAGCTTTAGGGGGGGGCATAATGAGCAGTTCTTC. It is translated as CASSFRGGHNEQFF.